This TCR beta chain comes out of a study of cytomegalovirus exposure and HLA in healthy donors. Turning to the study itself: The 100 to 150 validation repertoires matched the 500 to 750 first-cohort repertoires in platform, a later analysis reported. Study outcomes and limitations: The TCR clusters that emerged in the first cohort tended, a later analysis found, to co-occur in the roughly 110 validation repertoires. Reports indicated that the classifier achieved high specificity and sensitivity in diagnosing cytomegalovirus status. Investigators reported over 150 TCR beta chains as tied to cytomegalovirus.

TCRdb keeps only in-frame clones here, not all; method: immunoSEQ multiplex PCR. Found here are 80,000 to 100,000 clones, around 88% of them singletons; the top ten hold under 4.5%. This clone has a single count. Its antigen is not known. Trimming cost V 3 bases and J 7 bases, with 5 bases left between them. Germline CDR1 and CDR2: SGDLS and YYNGEE. The length of the CDR3 is 12 residues. This sequence joins TRBV9 and TRBJ1-6, with a tentative D call TRBD1 (5 bases). The clonotype was recovered from a woman between 25 and 40 years old in good health and CMV-seronegative. The specimen was PBMCs. The DNA of the CDR3 is TGTGCCAGCAGCGAGGGGAATTCACCCCTCCACTTT. Translation: CASSEGNSPLHF.